This TCR beta chain is drawn from a study of blood T cell repertoires in COVID-19. Study-level information: Acute and convalescent COVID-19 specimens originated in the United States, Italy and Spain. PBMCs, B-cell-depleted T cells, or T cells were the source of the cDNA or gDNA that made up the material.

In the source study's methods: Amplification of reference gene primers was used by the study to estimate nucleated cell counts. Profiling relied on immunoSEQ multiplex PCR, and the TCRdb table lists in-frame clones only, not all of them. From that table come the V and J calls and clone size; the DNA was used to work out D and trimming. The sample lists around 180,000 clones, approximately 90% occurring once. The trim removed 6 bases at V and 2 bases at J, leaving 2 bases unmatched. The CDR3 is made up of 13 amino acids. About this clone: The same CDR3 can be traced to other DNA sequences in this sample.

The V gene is TRBV12-3 or TRBV12-4, the J gene TRBJ2-5; 8 bases are a match to TRBD1. The sequenced material came from peripheral blood. The receptor comes from a human donor in a cohort sampled during active COVID-19. For the CDR3, the DNA is TGTGCCAGCAGCCGGACAGGGCAAGAGACCCAGTACTTC. Amino acid sequence: CASSRTGQETQYF.